This TCR beta chain originates from a study of T cell responses to AZD1222 COVID-19 vaccine. General study results and limits: Recipients of AZD1222 seropositive at baseline numbered only 5 to 7. All repertoire sampling was performed exclusively after the peak T cell response. Vaccine-related CD4 TCRs covered spike, predominating at 160-218 and 743-854. Spike-specific TCR breadth and depth rose after two AZD1222 doses.

Germline CDR1 and CDR2: SQVTM and ANQGSEA. CDR3 size: 13 residues. With 6 bases removed from V and 10 bases from J, the gap between germline ends came to 16 bases. A note on this clone: What it recognizes is unknown.

Assay: immunoSEQ multiplex PCR; the TCRdb copy retains only in-frame clones and omits some. The table records 140,000 or so clones, about 89% of them present only once. The V and J genes are TRBV29-1 and TRBJ1-6, with D possibly matching TRBD1 (5 bases). The sequencing used peripheral blood, collected on day 0 of AZD1222 vaccination. The sequence came from an adult in good health. The CDR3 sequence is CSVLETGGSPLHF. The DNA for the CDR3 is TGCAGCGTCCTGGAAACCGGGGGATCACCCCTCCACTTT. Full variable domain (outside the CDR3, taken from reference TRBV29-1 and TRBJ1-6): SAVISQKPSRDICQRGTSLTIQCQVDSQVTMMFWYRQQPGQSLTLIATANQGSEATYESGFVIDKFPISRPNLTFSTLTVSNMSPEDSSIYLCSVLETGGSPLHFGNGTRLTVT.